The 12 T cell receptor beta chains in this list originate from one sample, sequenced in a study of cytomegalovirus exposure and HLA in healthy donors. Primers: 60 Vbeta forward and 13 Jbeta reverse. Repertoires were generated with immunoSEQ multiplex PCR, while TCRdb's copy carries only in-frame clones and drops some. The table records about 120,000 clones, 60% to 85% of them present only once. Source material: PBMCs. These receptors were collected from a woman aged 40 to 50 in good health and CMV-seropositive.

The chain carries TRBV19 and TRBJ2-6; D is undetermined. Trimming left V 3 bases short and J 0 bases short, with 9 bases between. This CDR3 has 16 residues. Germline-derived CDR1 and CDR2 are LNHDA and SQIVND (reference sequence). The CDR3 bases are TGTGCCAGTAGTATGCTGGCAGTCTCTGGGGCCAACGTCCTGACTTTC. It specifies CASSMLAVSGANVLTF. The full variable domain, completed using reference TRBV19 and TRBJ2-6, is DGGITQSPKYLFRKEGQNVTLSCEQNLNHDAMYWYRQDPGQGLRLIYYSQIVNDFQKGDIAEGYSVSREKKESFPLTVTSAQKNPTAFYLCASSMLAVSGANVLTFGAGSRLTVL.

The J gene is TRBJ1-2, the V gene TRBV28, with a weak D call TRBD1 (6 bases). V lost 5 bases and J 2 bases, leaving 15 bases between the germline ends. Germline CDR1 and CDR2: MDHEN and SYDVKM. The CDR3 has 15 residues. CDR3 nucleotides: TGTGCCAGCAGTCATGGGAGAACAGGGAACTATGGCTACACCTTC. Protein: CASSHGRTGNYGYTF.

This rearrangement joins TRBV5-4 to TRBJ2-3, with TRBD2 matching 7 bases. The CDR3 totals 15 residues. J gave up 4 bases and V 2 bases, and 7 bases lay outside the gene matches. The V gene's germline CDR1 is SGHNT and CDR2 YYREEE (reference sequence). The DNA for the CDR3 is TGTGCCAGCAGCTTCCCGGGACTACGACCAGATACGCAGTATTTT. Its translation: CASSFPGLRPDTQYF.

The chain recombines TRBV7-6 with TRBJ1-2, with 8 bases matching TRBD1. V shed 1 base and J 4 bases; nucleotides not matched to a gene: 5. Germline-derived CDR1 and CDR2 are SGHVS and FNYEAQ. The CDR3 sequence is 15 residues long. The CDR3 nucleotides are TGTGCCAGCAGCTTAGGTCCCGGACAGGGCTATGGCTACACCTTC. It encodes CASSLGPGQGYGYTF.

This clone was recorded a few times. The chain has TRBV5-1 and TRBJ1-2; 7 bases match TRBD1. This CDR3 is built from 17 residues. The germline V gene encodes CDR1 SGHRS and CDR2 YFSETQ. The V gene end was trimmed by 3 bases and the J gene end by 0 bases; junction bases not matched to a gene: 11. The CDR3 loop is CASSSGQPTAPNYGYTF. Written as DNA, the CDR3 is TGCGCCAGCAGCTCGGGACAGCCTACCGCACCTAACTATGGCTACACCTTC. Drawing the rest from reference TRBV5-1 and TRBJ1-2, the complete variable domain is KAGVTQTPRYLIKTRGQQVTLSCSPISGHRSVSWYQQTPGQGLQFLFEYFSETQRNKGNFPGRFSGRQFSNSRSEMNVSTLELGDSALYLCASSSGQPTAPNYGYTFGSGTRLTVV.

The V and J genes are TRBV6-6 and TRBJ1-2; D gene uncertain. V was clipped by 6 bases and J by 4 bases, with 9 bases between them. Per the germline V gene, CDR1 is MNHNY and CDR2 is SVGAGI (reference sequence). This CDR3 spans 12 amino acids. CDR3 sequence: CASSPIVYGYTF. As DNA, the CDR3 is TGTGCCAGCAGCCCTATAGTCTATGGCTACACCTTC.

The V gene is TRBV5-1, the J gene TRBJ1-2, with D tentatively TRBD1 (6 bases). Germline assignment: CDR1 SGHRS and CDR2 YFSETQ. Deletions cut 8 bases from V and 6 bases from J, with 17 bases between. The CDR3 totals 13 residues. The CDR3 DNA reads TGCGCCAGTATCGGACAGCCTGGGGATGGCTACACCTTC. Translated: CASIGQPGDGYTF. The variable domain in full, with the rest retrieved from reference TRBV5-1 and TRBJ1-2, is KAGVTQTPRYLIKTRGQQVTLSCSPISGHRSVSWYQQTPGQGLQFLFEYFSETQRNKGNFPGRFSGRQFSNSRSEMNVSTLELGDSALYLCASIGQPGDGYTFGSGTRLTVV.

The chain combines TRBV5-1 with TRBJ2-7; weak D call: TRBD1 (6 bases). Germline V gene sequence: CDR1 SGHRS, CDR2 YFSETQ. This CDR3 has 17 amino acids. Trimming took off 0 bases at V and 0 bases at J, with 16 bases between the two ends. The chain's CDR3 is CASSLGAGTLFSYEQYF. The CDR3 nucleotides read TGCGCCAGCAGCTTGGGGGCCGGGACACTTTTCTCCTACGAGCAGTACTTC.

V gene TRBV27 combines with J gene TRBJ1-5; no definite D call. V dropped 4 bases and J dropped 3 bases, with 10 bases sitting between them. The germline V gene encodes CDR1 MNHEY and CDR2 SMNVEV (reference sequence). This CDR3 has 14 amino acids. The CDR3 DNA reads as TGTGCCAGCAGTTCCGGGATCCTCAATCAGCCCCAGCATTTT. It translates to CASSSGILNQPQHF.

The rearrangement joins TRBV29-1 to TRBJ2-5, with D possibly matching TRBD1 (5 bases). CDR3 length: 13 amino acids. V was trimmed by 5 bases and J by 5 bases, leaving 15 bases between them. Germline loops: CDR1 SQVTM, CDR2 ANQGSEA. The CDR3 loop reads CSVYRTGRETQYF. For the CDR3, the DNA is TGCAGCGTTTACAGGACGGGCAGGGAGACCCAGTACTTC.

This clone was recorded once. This rearrangement joins TRBV6-5 to TRBJ2-1; D remains ambiguous. The CDR3 runs to 14 residues. CDR1 is MNHEY, CDR2 SVGAGI, per germline. The V end lost 5 bases, the J end lost 0 bases, and 8 bases lay between the germline ends. The CDR3 nucleotides read TGTGCCAGCAGTAGCCAAACCTCCTACAATGAGCAGTTCTTC. Its translation is CASSSQTSYNEQFF.

This clone was recorded only once. The rearrangement uses TRBV9 and TRBJ2-7; 10 bases are shared with TRBD2. This CDR3 contains 15 residues. Germline CDR1 reads SGDLS; CDR2 reads YYNGEE. V dropped 0 bases and J dropped 2; count of bases not matched to a gene: 2. The CDR3: CASSVGSGGAYEQYF. The CDR3 nucleotides are TGTGCCAGCAGCGTAGGGAGCGGGGGGGCCTACGAGCAGTACTTC.